The rows below give T cell receptor beta chains drawn from one sample of a study of identical twins. TCRdb itself ran the 5' RACE reads through MiXCR, one entry per CDR3 protein. The repertoire consists of about 280,000 distinct CDR3 sequences, with more than 6.5% occurring once and the leading ten covering 2.1%. These data also formed part of another study, on yellow fever vaccine responses in identical twins.

The sequenced sample was memory (CD45RO+) T cells sorted from blood. All receptors come from a woman aged 18-29 years in good health. CDR3s leave out the opening cysteine and the closing phenylalanine or tryptophan.

ASSATGISTDTQY	TRBV7-9	TRBJ2-3
ASSQERGSGGLSSYEQY	TRBV4-1	TRBJ2-7
ASSRVVQETQY	TRBV27	TRBJ2-5
SASTSGGDPGTQY	TRBV20-1	TRBJ2-5
SAGRLSAGGLEVAKTQY	TRBV20-1	TRBJ2-5
SAESVGDPTDTQY	TRBV20-1	TRBJ2-3
ASSHGRISYNEQF	TRBV5-1	TRBJ2-1
ATAGNSPLH	TRBV10-2	TRBJ1-6
SARAGQTYGYT	TRBV20-1	TRBJ1-2
AINQGATDTQY	TRBV10-3	TRBJ2-3
ASSLQGRSTEAF	TRBV5-6	TRBJ1-1
ASSAEPGLAANFVHEQY	TRBV9	TRBJ2-7
ASSPNSAKTQY	TRBV27	TRBJ2-5
ASNRGRAVETQY	TRBV6-1	TRBJ2-5
ASSVQYQETQY	TRBV10-2	TRBJ2-5
ASSLATGSYNSPLH	TRBV6-5	TRBJ1-6
ATSDSPTYNEQF	TRBV24-1	TRBJ2-1
ASSLSGTSFT	TRBV12-3/TRBV12-4	TRBJ2-1
SADSGTSTDTQY	TRBV20-1	TRBJ2-3
ATSSLPGQGGEKLF	TRBV15	TRBJ1-4
ASSYGGAEAF	TRBV6-5	TRBJ1-1
ASSRFIEGYEQY	TRBV5-5	TRBJ2-7
ASSARDRGSYNEQF	TRBV6-1	TRBJ2-1
ATSRIAGGPDEQF	TRBV15	TRBJ2-1
ASSLKRDRDTGELF	TRBV5-1	TRBJ2-2